The 29 T cell receptor beta chains reported below all come from one sample, sequenced in a study of Ad26.COV2.S vaccination and SARS-CoV-2 variants. Only in-frame clones appear in the TCRdb table, and some are missing; sequencing was by immunoSEQ multiplex PCR. This sample has under 550,000 clones, with 75% to 95% found just once. Treatment in this sample: approximately 18 received Ad26.COV2.S at low or high dose, single or two shots; five or six received placebo; per-sample allocation not given. All samples were drawn on day 63, counting from the first vaccine or placebo injection. Sequencing was performed on peripheral blood, taken in a trial of Ad26.COV2.S vaccine versus placebo. Receptors were obtained from a person between 18 and 65 years old who received the Ad26.COV2.S COVID-19 vaccine or a placebo.

V is TRBV24-1 and J is TRBJ1-5; D remains ambiguous. This CDR3 has 14 residues. Trimming took 2 bases from V and 4 from J, leaving 8 bases between them. Germline V gene data show CDR1 as KGHDR and CDR2 as SFDVKD. The CDR3 region has the DNA TGTGCCACCAGTGATTCTTCTCTGAATCAGCCCCAGCATTTT. Translating gives CATSDSSLNQPQHF.

CDR3 sequence reads: CASRSRETDTQYF. DNA of the CDR3: TGCGCCAGCAGGTCCAGGGAGACAGATACGCAGTATTTT. The V and J genes are TRBV5-1 and TRBJ2-3, with D perhaps TRBD1 or TRBD2 (5 bases each). Deletions cut 5 bases from V and 3 bases from J, with 10 bases between. The germline gives CDR1 SGHRS, CDR2 YFSETQ. The CDR3 runs to 13 residues.

The CDR3 sequence: CASSQGPGQGNEKLFF. In DNA form, the CDR3 reads TGCGCCAGCAGCCAAGGCCCGGGACAGGGAAATGAAAAACTGTTTTTT. The chain carries TRBV4-1 and TRBJ1-4, with 9 bases aligning to TRBD1. V shed 1 base, J shed 5 bases, and the junction held 5 bases outside the gene matches. The CDR3 is 16 residues long. Germline V gene data show CDR1 as MGHRA and CDR2 as YSYEKL.

The chain's CDR3 is CASSLGVRGEQYF. The CDR3 coding sequence is TGTGCCAGCAGCTTAGGGGTACGTGGGGAGCAGTACTTC. This chain joins TRBV7-9 and TRBJ2-7; D is uncertain. V was pared by 1 base and J by 7 bases, with 11 bases between. The germline gives CDR1 SEHNR, CDR2 FQNEAQ (reference sequence). There are 13 residues in the CDR3.

The rearrangement uses TRBV7-4 and TRBJ1-1, with TRBD1 as a possible D gene (5 bases). Trimming cost V 4 bases and J 10 bases, with 22 bases left between them. CDR3 size: 15 residues. CDR1 SGHVT and CDR2 SQSDAQ come from the germline V gene. The CDR3 bases are TGTGCCAGCAGCTCCGGGGGAGGCGGAGGGATTAGAGCTTTCTTT. Protein sequence: CASSSGGGGGIRAFF.

V usage is TRBV11-2 and J usage is TRBJ2-2; no firm D call. The CDR3 contains 14 residues. V lost 0 bases and J lost 6, with 8 bases in between. The germline V gene has CDR1 SGHAT and CDR2 FQNNGV. CDR3 in amino acids: CASSLEGPPGELFF. The CDR3 bases are TGTGCCAGCAGCTTAGAGGGTCCCCCCGGGGAGCTGTTTTTT.

The rearrangement uses TRBV5-4 and TRBJ2-7, with 12 bases fitting TRBD1. The CDR3 spans 15 residues. Losses at the gene ends were 3 bases for V and 5 bases for J; bases not matched to a gene: 6. In germline, CDR1 is SGHNT, CDR2 YYREEE (reference sequence). This chain's CDR3 is CASSWVGTGGNEQYF. The CDR3 region has the DNA TGTGCCAGCAGCTGGGTCGGGACAGGGGGCAACGAGCAGTACTTC. The complete variable domain, with remaining parts taken from reference TRBV5-4 and TRBJ2-7, reads ETGVTQSPTHLIKTRGQQVTLRCSSQSGHNTVSWYQQALGQGPQFIFQYYREEENGRGNFPPRFSGLQFPNYSSELNVNALELDDSALYLCASSWVGTGGNEQYFGPGTRLTVT.

The chain is built from TRBV9 and TRBJ2-5; TRBD1 aligns across 9 bases. Trimming at V came to 0 bases and at J to 3 bases, leaving 6 bases not matched to a gene. The CDR3 sequence is 16 residues long. Germline CDR1 SGDLS, CDR2 YYNGEE. CDR3 in amino acids: CASSVGPGQGKETQYF. CDR3 DNA sequence: TGTGCCAGCAGCGTAGGACCCGGACAGGGGAAAGAGACCCAGTACTTC.

V gene TRBV11-2 combines with J gene TRBJ2-1; 8 bases match TRBD2. The CDR3 has 14 amino acids. Trimming removed 3 bases from V and 7 bases from J; junction bases left unmatched: 5. Looked up from germline, CDR1 is SGHAT and CDR2 is FQNNGV. CDR3 bases: TGTGCCAGCAGCTTTAGCGGGATGGCTAATGAGCAGTTCTTC. It codes for CASSFSGMANEQFF.

The rearrangement links TRBV19 to TRBJ2-1; D not resolved. Trimming removed 10 bases at V and 0 bases at J, with 13 bases between. Germline lookup yields CDR1 LNHDA and CDR2 SQIVND (reference sequence). The CDR3 length is 14 residues. The CDR3 spells CAIGPRSSYNEQFF. CDR3 nucleotide sequence: TGTGCCATTGGGCCCCGGAGCTCCTACAATGAGCAGTTCTTC.

The rearrangement uses TRBV3-1 (or the pseudogene TRBV3-2) and TRBJ1-6; D is uncertain. In germline, CDR1 is LGHDT, CDR2 YNNKEL (reference sequence). The V end was cut by 0 bases, the J end by 8 bases, with 2 bases between. There are 12 residues in the CDR3. CDR3 DNA sequence: TGTGCCAGCAGCCAAGAGTATTCACCCCTCCACTTT. Its protein product is CASSQEYSPLHF.

The chain has TRBV2 and TRBJ2-7, with D perhaps TRBD2 (6 bases). This CDR3 comprises 16 residues. Trimming removed 7 bases at V and 6 bases at J, with 25 bases between. Germline CDR1 SNHLY, CDR2 FYNNEI. The CDR3 DNA follows: TGTGCCAGCACCACCTCCGGGCAGGGAGGCACGGGCGAGCAGTACTTC. Translated: CASTTSGQGGTGEQYF.

The J gene is TRBJ2-2, the V gene TRBV20-1; the D is unclear. Germline V lookup: CDR1 DFQATT, CDR2 SNEGSKA (reference sequence). Between the trimmed V and J ends, which lost 6 bases and 6 bases, there was a span of 8 bases. This CDR3 contains 11 residues. CDR3 residues: CSAPRSGELFF. CDR3 sequence (DNA): TGCAGTGCGCCTCGGTCCGGGGAGCTGTTTTTT.

This chain uses TRBV28 with TRBJ1-2, with D hard to call. The V gene lost 5 bases and the J gene lost 5 bases, with 9 bases spanning the gap. CDR3 length: 12 residues. Per the germline V gene, CDR1 is MDHEN and CDR2 is SYDVKM. CDR3 sequence: CASSRRGYGYTF. The CDR3 coding sequence is TGTGCCAGCAGTAGAAGAGGTTATGGCTACACCTTC.

A single count supports this clone. The V and J genes are TRBV7-9 and TRBJ1-2, with D possibly being TRBD1 (5 bases). V dropped 5 bases and J dropped 5 bases, with 15 bases sitting between them. The CDR3 sequence is 14 residues long. Germline assignment: CDR1 SEHNR and CDR2 FQNEAQ (reference sequence). The chain's CDR3 is CASSLQGNGYGYTF. CDR3 in DNA: TGTGCCAGCAGCCTCCAGGGTAATGGGTATGGCTACACCTTC.

This clone was detected once. The J gene is TRBJ2-3, the V gene TRBV29-1; D remains ambiguous. Germline CDR1 is SQVTM and CDR2 is ANQGSEA. The CDR3 has 15 amino acids. V lost 8 bases and J lost 5, with 23 bases in between. Here the CDR3 reads CSTKEGSKERDTQYF. CDR3 bases: TGCAGCACCAAGGAAGGGTCTAAAGAACGAGATACGCAGTATTTT.

The chain couples TRBV5-1 to TRBJ2-2, with 7 nucleotides matching TRBD2. The germline V gene has CDR1 SGHRS and CDR2 YFSETQ. The junction had 9 bases not matched to a gene; V was cut back by 0 bases and J by 4 bases. There are 17 residues in the CDR3. CDR3 sequence: CASSLGPTSLGTGELFF. The DNA of the CDR3 is TGCGCCAGCAGCTTGGGTCCGACTAGCCTGGGCACCGGGGAGCTGTTTTTT.

This chain joins TRBV11-3 and TRBJ1-1; no firm D call. Looked up from germline, CDR1 is SGHNT and CDR2 is YENEEA. V lost 4 bases and J lost 1, with 4 bases in between. CDR3 length: 12 residues. This CDR3 reads CASSSTNTEAFF. In nucleotides, the CDR3 is TGTGCCAGCAGCTCGACGAACACTGAAGCTTTCTTT.

This clone was detected a few times. V gene TRBV9 combines with J gene TRBJ1-4, with D perhaps TRBD1 (6 bases). Germline loops: CDR1 SGDLS, CDR2 YYNGEE. V lost 4 bases and J 0 bases, leaving 22 bases between the germline ends. This CDR3 comprises 19 residues. In DNA, the CDR3 is TGTGCCAGCAGCCCCCACAAGGGGGACTTAACGGCAACTAATGAAAAACTGTTTTTT. Residues: CASSPHKGDLTATNEKLFF.

This rearrangement joins TRBV6-6 to TRBJ2-1; a weak D match, TRBD2 (5 bases). Germline V gives CDR1 MNHNY, CDR2 SVGAGI (reference sequence). CDR3 length: 16 residues. The V gene lost 3 bases and the J gene lost 3 bases, with 15 bases spanning the gap. The DNA for the CDR3 is TGTGCCAGCAGTTATAAAAAGAGCGGTAACTACAATGAGCAGTTCTTC. Residues: CASSYKKSGNYNEQFF.

This chain links TRBV6-2 or TRBV6-3 with TRBJ1-5; tentative D call: TRBD1 (6 bases). V lost 2 bases and J lost 1, with 12 bases in between. The V gene's germline CDR1 is MNHEY and CDR2 SVGEGT. This CDR3 is built from 16 residues. The CDR3 here is CASSYPRQVSNQPQHF. CDR3 in DNA: TGTGCCAGCAGTTACCCCCGACAGGTGAGCAATCAGCCCCAGCATTTT.

This clone appeared once. V is TRBV24-1 and J is TRBJ2-3, with D perhaps matching TRBD1 (5 bases). Per the germline V gene, CDR1 is KGHDR and CDR2 is SFDVKD. V was pared by 2 bases and J by 0 bases, with 14 bases between. The CDR3 runs to 17 residues. The CDR3 bases are TGTGCCACCAGTGATTATCCTCAGGGCCCTAGCACAGATACGCAGTATTTT. This sequence encodes CATSDYPQGPSTDTQYF.

The V and J genes are TRBV19 and TRBJ1-1; no firm D call. From germline, CDR1 is LNHDA and CDR2 SQIVND (reference sequence). The CDR3 loop spans 15 amino acids. V lost 3 bases, J lost 1 base, and 12 bases lay in between. The CDR3 region is CASSIILGGNTEAFF. The CDR3 coding sequence is TGTGCCAGTAGTATCATCCTAGGAGGGAACACTGAAGCTTTCTTT. The whole variable domain, filled in from reference TRBV19 and TRBJ1-1, reads DGGITQSPKYLFRKEGQNVTLSCEQNLNHDAMYWYRQDPGQGLRLIYYSQIVNDFQKGDIAEGYSVSREKKESFPLTVTSAQKNPTAFYLCASSIILGGNTEAFFGQGTRLTVV.

In its sample, this clone was seen once. The V gene is TRBV5-1, the J gene TRBJ2-7; TRBD1 might be the D (5 bases). Per the germline V gene, CDR1 is SGHRS and CDR2 is YFSETQ. The length of the CDR3 is 13 residues. V shed 0 bases and J shed 3 bases, with 7 bases lying between them. The CDR3 DNA follows: TGCGCCAGCAGCTTGGAAGGGGACTACGAGCAGTACTTC. Its translation: CASSLEGDYEQYF.

The rearrangement joins TRBV19 to TRBJ1-4; D call uncertain. The CDR3 consists of 15 residues. Germline CDR1 reads LNHDA; CDR2 reads SQIVND (reference sequence). Trimming shortened V by 7 bases and J by 3 bases, and 15 bases separated the two germline ends. The CDR3: CASTSNSFPNEKLFF. For the CDR3, the DNA is TGTGCCAGTACCTCGAACAGTTTCCCTAATGAAAAACTGTTTTTT.

A remark on this clone: The sample contains more than one DNA sequence encoding this CDR3. The chain links TRBV7-9 to TRBJ2-1; TRBD2 is a possible D gene (6 bases). There are 14 residues in the CDR3. The germline V gene has CDR1 SEHNR and CDR2 FQNEAQ (reference sequence). V was clipped by 1 base and J by 7 bases, with 11 bases between them. The CDR3 spells CASSLGLAGNEQFF. CDR3 DNA: TGTGCCAGCAGCTTAGGACTCGCGGGAAATGAGCAGTTCTTC. Full variable domain (outside the CDR3, taken from reference TRBV7-9 and TRBJ2-1): DTGVSQNPRHKITKRGQNVTFRCDPISEHNRLYWYRQTLGQGPEFLTYFQNEAQLEKSRLLSDRFSAERPKGSFSTLEIQRTEQGDSAMYLCASSLGLAGNEQFFGPGTRLTVL.

A note on this clone: Different DNA sequences within this sample yield the same CDR3. The chain carries TRBV28 and TRBJ2-7, with D perhaps given as TRBD1 or TRBD2 (5 bases each). This CDR3 contains 14 residues. Germline lookup yields CDR1 MDHEN and CDR2 SYDVKM. Trimming removed 5 bases from V and 1 base from J, with 12 bases in between. The CDR3 DNA is TGTGCCAGCAGTCGGGACGGACGATCCTACGAGCAGTACTTC. It encodes CASSRDGRSYEQYF.

The V and J genes are TRBV28 and TRBJ1-5; D gene ambiguous. This CDR3 is built from 14 residues. Germline CDR1 MDHEN, CDR2 SYDVKM. Deletions cut 4 bases from V and 0 bases from J, with 7 bases between. In nucleotides, the CDR3 is TGTGCCAGCAGTTCCCCAGCTAGCAATCAGCCCCAGCATTTT. Translating it yields CASSSPASNQPQHF.

The rearrangement joins TRBV5-1 to TRBJ2-5; TRBD1 matches 7 bases. Germline V CDR1 and CDR2: SGHRS, YFSETQ. The ends lost 3 bases at V and 0 bases at J; junction bases unmatched: 2. The CDR3 is 14 residues long. The CDR3: CASSSGTDQETQYF. The CDR3 DNA reads as TGCGCCAGCAGCTCCGGGACAGACCAAGAGACCCAGTACTTC.